Listed below are T cell receptor beta chains from one sample, sequenced in a study of blood T cell repertoires in COVID-19. Clones were sequenced by immunoSEQ multiplex PCR, and TCRdb holds only the in-frame ones, with some missing. This sample carries fewer than 500,000 clones, 70% to 90% of them seen once, and the ten largest clones take roughly 1.8%. The sample taken for sequencing was PBMCs or T cells enriched from blood (not recorded which). The receptors stem from a woman aged 18-35 years with acute COVID-19. Each CDR3 is given with its conserved first and last residue. The D gene is left open where the match is weak. Part of the rows lack a size; the others show once, few, many or a class for expanded clones.

TRBD1 | TRBJ2-7 | NA | TRBV4-1 | TGCGCCAGCAGCCCCGTCCCGGGACAGACCTACGAGCAGTACTTC | CASSPVPGQTYEQYF
TRBD2 | TRBJ2-3 | few | TRBV7-2 | TGTGCCAGCAGCTTACTAGCGGGAGGGGACACAGATACGCAGTATTTT | CASSLLAGGDTDTQYF
NA | TRBJ1-2 | NA | TRBV4-3 | TGCGCCAGCAGCGATGACCCTCAGGGTGCCTATGGCTACACCTTC | CASSDDPQGAYGYTF
NA | TRBJ1-4 | NA | TRBV18 | TGTGCCAGCTCACCAGTGGACAGAACTAATGAAAAACTGTTTTTT | CASSPVDRTNEKLFF
NA | TRBJ1-1 | NA | TRBV6-5 | TGTGCCAGCAAATCCCCTACAGGGTCGGAAGCTTTCTTT | CASKSPTGSEAFF
TRBD2 | TRBJ2-3 | NA | TRBV27 | TGTGCCAGCAGTTTATTTACTAGCGGGGGGTACACAGATACGCAGTATTTT | CASSLFTSGGYTDTQYF
NA | TRBJ2-2 | NA | TRBV9 | TGTGCCAGCAGCGTAGCGGGGAGCACCGGGGAGCTGTTTTTT | CASSVAGSTGELFF
TRBD1 | TRBJ1-3 | NA | TRBV28 | TGTGCCAGCGGGGACAGGTTCTCTGGAAACACCATATATTTT | CASGDRFSGNTIYF
NA | TRBJ2-5 | NA | TRBV5-1 | TGCGCCAGCAGCTTTTTACTCTCGGAGACCCAGTACTTC | CASSFLLSETQYF
TRBD2 | TRBJ2-7 | once | TRBV10-1 | TGCGCCAGCAGTGAGGTAGCGGGAGGGCCGGACGAGCAGTACTTC | CASSEVAGGPDEQYF
TRBD1 | TRBJ1-1 | NA | TRBV7-8 | TGTGCCAGCAGCTTAATTAAAGGGACAGTTGATAACACTGAAGCTTTCTTT | CASSLIKGTVDNTEAFF
TRBD2 | TRBJ2-1 | NA | TRBV27 | TGTGCCAGCAGTTCACCGGGGGGGCCGGGGAAGGAGCAGTTCTTC | CASSSPGGPGKEQFF
NA | TRBJ2-5 | NA | TRBV4-2 | TGTGCCAGCAGCCAGGAGACAGGGAGGCTGTACTTC | CASSQETGRLYF
TRBD1 | TRBJ2-2 | few | TRBV9 | TGTGCCAGCAGCGCTACAGGGGAAACCGGGGAGCTGTTTTTT | CASSATGETGELFF
TRBD2 | TRBJ2-2 | NA | TRBV15 | TGTGCCACCAGTGACGCAGCGGGGTTGACCGGGGAGCTGTTTTTT | CATSDAAGLTGELFF
NA | TRBJ1-2 | NA | TRBV2 | TGTGCCAGCCCAACGGCGGGGGGCGCAGATGGCTACACCTTC | CASPTAGGADGYTF
NA | TRBJ2-1 | NA | TRBV28 | TGTGCCAGCAGTCCTACAGGTTACAATGAGCAGTTCTTC | CASSPTGYNEQFF
NA | TRBJ2-1 | NA | TRBV4-3 | TGCGCCAGCAGCCAACTTTATACTAAGCCCTACAATGAGCAGTTCTTC | CASSQLYTKPYNEQFF
NA | TRBJ2-7 | NA | TRBV5-1 | TGCGCCAGCAGCTGGACTTTGGGATACGAGCAGTACTTC | CASSWTLGYEQYF
NA | TRBJ2-7 | NA | TRBV27 | TGTGCCACCGGCCTCCTAGCGAGTGGCGAGCAGTACTTC | CATGLLASGEQYF
NA | TRBJ1-2 | NA | TRBV5-5 | TGTGCCAGCAGCTCGTGGGGGACAACCCTACAGGGATATAATGGCTACACCTTC | CASSSWGTTLQGYNGYTF
NA | TRBJ1-5 | NA | TRBV27 | TGTGCCAGCAGGGGGGGATATAGCAATCAGCCCCAGCATTTT | CASRGGYSNQPQHF
NA | TRBJ2-6 | NA | TRBV24-1 | TGTGCCACCAGCCCGTCCTCTGGGGCCAACGTCCTGACTTTC | CATSPSSGANVLTF
TRBD1 | TRBJ2-7 | NA | TRBV2 | TGTGCCAGCAGTGAACAGGGACAGGGTCTGGACGAGCAGTACTTC | CASSEQGQGLDEQYF
NA | TRBJ1-3 | few | TRBV5-1 | TGCGCCAGCAGCGAGGGCCGCTCTGGAAACACCATATATTTT | CASSEGRSGNTIYF